These 5 T cell receptor beta chains came from one sample sequenced in a study of regulatory T cells in long-lasting Graves disease (dated by TCRdb to the early 2020s). Receptor libraries were prepared by multiplex PCR. The reads were generated on an Illumina HiSeq 4000. iRepertoire HTBI primers and Arm-PCR amplification of CDR3 regions were used to construct TCR beta libraries. TCRdb redid the processing of the public reads, applying fastp at Q25 and MiXCR, and retained in-frame beta chains. Entries that share a CDR3 protein sequence are merged under the most common genes and DNA. Across this sample there are fewer than 550,000 distinct CDR3 sequences, with approximately 16% seen only once. The top ten hold 23% of the sample. The time point tag for this specimen amounts to: newly diagnosed GD, antithyroid drugs for less than 3 months. RNA was extracted from PBMCs in TRIzol for both TCR sequencing and RNA sequencing.

The same sample was also used in a study of T cells in Graves' hyperthyroidism and ophthalmopathy.

The material sequenced was peripheral blood mononuclear cells (PBMCs), taken at new diagnosis, from a patient treated with antithyroid drugs. Source of these receptors: a woman aged 18-29 years with Graves disease. Donor details come from another sample of the same person, matched by shared clones.

In nucleotides, the CDR3 is TGTGCCACCGAGCGCGGATTAGCGGGAGACGTGGTTGAGCAGTTCTTC. This translates into CATERGLAGDVVEQFF. This chain uses TRBV15 with TRBJ2-1; 9 bases are a match to TRBD2. The J segment lost 9 bases and the V segment lost 8 bases, leaving 17 bases of the junction unmatched. CDR1 is LNHNV and CDR2 is YYDKDF in the germline V gene (reference sequence). The length of the CDR3 is 16 residues.

For this clonotype: A clone one base away is much larger, so this may be a read error. The CDR3 end shows no conserved phenylalanine or tryptophan, and so a read error is likely. This sequence joins TRBV6-1 and TRBJ2-1; 8 nucleotides line up with TRBD2. The V segment lost 7 bases and the J segment 8 bases; nucleotides outside the gene matches: 4. This CDR3 region has 12 residues. Germline V gives CDR1 MNHNS, CDR2 SASEGT. The CDR3: CASNQREHEQFS. The CDR3 nucleotides are TGTGCCAGCAACCAGCGGGAGCATGAGCAGTTCTCC.

This clonotype has at least ten counts. The chain is built from TRBV30 and TRBJ2-3; D is uncertain. This CDR3 is 12 amino acids long. CDR1 GTSNPN and CDR2 SVGIG come from the germline V gene (reference sequence). With 3 bases removed from V and 3 bases from J, the gap between germline ends came to 7 bases. CDR3 nucleotides: TGTGCCTGGAGCCTAAAGACAGATACGCAGTATTTT. Amino acids: CAWSLKTDTQYF.

This clonotype has at least ten counts. This chain connects TRBV28 to TRBJ2-3; 7 bases match TRBD2. The CDR3 consists of 15 residues. With 4 bases clipped from V and 1 base from J, the junction kept 5 bases outside the gene matches. Germline V gives CDR1 MDHEN, CDR2 SYDVKM. This chain's CDR3 is CASSSERDRTDTQYF. In nucleotides, the CDR3 is TGTGCCAGCAGTTCTGAGCGGGACCGCACAGATACGCAGTATTTT.

V usage is TRBV9 and J usage is TRBJ1-5, with 9 nucleotides matching TRBD1. Germline lookup yields CDR1 SGDLS and CDR2 YYNGEE. CDR3 length equals 13 residues. The ends lost 3 bases at V and 8 bases at J; junction bases unmatched: 3. The chain's CDR3 is CASSAGTGKPQHF. The CDR3 bases are TGTGCCAGCAGCGCCGGGACAGGGAAGCCCCAGCATTTT.